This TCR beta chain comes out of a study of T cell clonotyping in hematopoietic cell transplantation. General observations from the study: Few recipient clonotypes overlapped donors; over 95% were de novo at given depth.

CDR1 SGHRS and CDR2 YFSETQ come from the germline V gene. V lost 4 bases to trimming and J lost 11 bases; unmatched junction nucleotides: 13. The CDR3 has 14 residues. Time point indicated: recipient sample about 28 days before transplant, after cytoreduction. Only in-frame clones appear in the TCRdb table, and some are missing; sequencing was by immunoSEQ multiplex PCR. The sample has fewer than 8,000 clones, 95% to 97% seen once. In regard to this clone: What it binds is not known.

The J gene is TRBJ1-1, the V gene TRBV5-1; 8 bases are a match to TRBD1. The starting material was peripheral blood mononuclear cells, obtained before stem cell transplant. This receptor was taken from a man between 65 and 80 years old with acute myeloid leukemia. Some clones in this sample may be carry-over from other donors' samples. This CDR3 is CASSTAMGQAGAFF. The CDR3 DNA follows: TGCGCCAGCAGCACCGCAATGGGACAGGCGGGGGCTTTCTTT.